The rows below give T cell receptor beta chains drawn from one sample of a study of identifying expanded T cells in peripheral blood. Assay used: immunoSEQ multiplex PCR; TCRdb lists only in-frame clones, some missing. The sample carries about 78,000 clones, approximately 90% recorded once. Sequences were obtained from blood. The receptors were sampled from a person aged 18 to 75 in good health. Both conserved end residues are part of each CDR3. The D gene is left open where the match is weak. Where a row states a size, it is once, few, many or the class of an expanded clone; other rows omit it.

j_call | clone_size | cdr3_length | d_call | v_call | cdr3_aa | cdr3_nt
TRBJ2-7 | once | 16 | - | TRBV7-9 | CASSTSGGQGAYEQYF | TGTGCCAGCAGCACTAGCGGGGGACAGGGGGCCTACGAGCAGTACTTC
TRBJ2-5 | once | 14 | - | TRBV19 | CASSSLAGLETQYF | TGTGCCAGTAGTAGTTTGGCAGGGCTAGAGACCCAGTACTTC
TRBJ1-2 | - | 14 | - | TRBV29-1 | CSVDEALGARGYTF | TGCAGCGTTGACGAAGCTCTGGGGGCGAGAGGCTACACCTTC
TRBJ1-4 | - | 17 | - | TRBV4-1 | CASSQDGRGATNEKLFF | TGCGCCAGCAGCCAGGACGGGAGGGGGGCAACTAATGAAAAACTGTTTTTT
TRBJ1-3 | once | 15 | - | TRBV4-2 | CASSQRGNSGNTIYF | TGTGCCAGCAGCCAAAGGGGGAACTCTGGAAACACCATATATTTT
TRBJ2-7 | - | 15 | TRBD1 | TRBV6-6 | CASSSRGLPTYEQYF | TGTGCCAGCAGTTCCAGGGGGCTACCCACCTACGAGCAGTACTTC
TRBJ1-2 | - | 15 | - | TRBV7-8 | CASSGRGAVMDGYTF | TGTGCCAGCAGCGGAAGAGGGGCGGTAATGGATGGCTACACCTTC
TRBJ1-4 | - | 14 | - | TRBV19 | CASSIAHELEKLFF | TGTGCCAGTAGTATAGCTCACGAGCTTGAAAAACTGTTTTTT
TRBJ2-1 | - | 14 | - | TRBV6-5 | CASREVGGGNEQFF | TGTGCCAGCAGGGAGGTGGGGGGCGGTAATGAGCAGTTCTTC
TRBJ2-5 | - | 15 | - | TRBV11-2 | CASSRPTAGRETQYF | TGTGCCAGCAGCCGCCCCACGGCCGGTCGGGAGACCCAGTACTTC
TRBJ1-3 | once | 15 | - | TRBV5-4 | CASSFREGAGNTIYF | TGTGCCAGCAGCTTCCGCGAGGGGGCTGGAAACACCATATATTTT
TRBJ1-2 | - | 15 | - | TRBV30 | CAWSQDLGGGMGYTF | TGTGCCTGGAGTCAGGATTTAGGCGGTGGTATGGGCTACACCTTC
TRBJ2-1 | - | 16 | TRBD1 | TRBV5-1 | CASSWTGGAWGNEQFF | TGCGCCAGCAGCTGGACAGGGGGCGCTTGGGGCAATGAGCAGTTCTTC
TRBJ2-2 | - | 17 | TRBD1 | TRBV2 | CASSEGDRWSVTGELFF | TGTGCCAGCAGTGAAGGGGACAGGTGGTCGGTCACCGGGGAGCTGTTTTTT
TRBJ1-1 | - | 14 | - | TRBV5-1 | CASSSSPLNTEAFF | TGCGCCAGCAGCTCTTCACCTCTGAACACTGAAGCTTTCTTT
TRBJ2-7 | - | 14 | - | TRBV11-2 | CASSLARYSYEQYF | TGTGCCAGCAGCTTAGCCAGATACTCCTACGAGCAGTACTTC
TRBJ2-7 | - | 15 | TRBD1 | TRBV9 | CASSVHPGQGYEQYF | TGTGCCAGCAGCGTCCATCCAGGACAGGGCTACGAGCAGTACTTC